This TCR beta chain was obtained from a study of cytomegalovirus exposure and HLA in healthy donors. Overall study findings and caveats: The classifier reportedly diagnosed cytomegalovirus status with high sensitivity and specificity. Presence/absence analyses took donor sequencing depth as roughly uniform. Several V segments, TRBV6-2 and TRBV6-3 among them, could not be told apart and were dropped.

The CDR3 runs 14 residues. From germline, CDR1 is SGHRS and CDR2 YFSETQ. Trimming pared 0 bases from V and 0 bases from J, leaving 6 bases between. At sampling all donors were nominally healthy, likely with unrecorded immune exposures. Worth noting for this clone: Its antigen remains unidentified. Other DNA sequences of this sample code for an identical CDR3.

PCR used 60 Vbeta primers and 13 Jbeta primers. Assay used: immunoSEQ multiplex PCR; TCRdb lists only in-frame clones, some missing. This sample has 200,000 to 250,000 clones; roughly 80% occur once, and the top ten carry 2.7%. The receptor comes from a woman aged 40-49 years in good health and CMV-seronegative. The sample was PBMCs. The rearrangement links TRBV5-1 to TRBJ1-1; D gene ambiguous. The CDR3 nucleotides are TGCGCCAGCAGCTTGGACACCATGAACACTGAAGCTTTCTTT. Translating gives CASSLDTMNTEAFF.